Below, 21 T cell receptor beta chains from the same sample are listed, as sequenced in a study of post-analysis software for immune sequencing data (dated by TCRdb to the mid-2010s). Results the study describes overall, beyond this receptor: Patients showed significantly higher frequencies than controls for a handful of TRBV segments, among them TRBV5-6, TRBV5-1 and TRBV20-1.

These receptors have no identified antigens. Libraries were prepared through PCR. Sequencing relied on an Illumina HiSeq 2500. To reduce PCR and sequencing biases, unique molecular identifiers were incorporated into the TCR beta cDNA libraries. The public reads were reanalyzed by TCRdb: fastp trimming at Q25, MiXCR alignment, in-frame beta chains only. Rows merge per CDR3 protein into single entries with the most common DNA and genes. The sample profile shows under 900,000 distinct CDR3 sequences; 53% of them were found once. The ten largest make up roughly 4.4% of the sample. The source material was blood. The receptor set was obtained from a girl aged 5-17 years with multiple sclerosis.

The V call is TRBV29-1, the J call TRBJ2-5; D call uncertain. V was clipped by 3 bases and J by 7 bases, with 12 bases between them. This CDR3 has 12 residues. Germline V gene data show CDR1 as SQVTM and CDR2 as ANQGSEA. CDR3 bases: TGCAGCGTTGACGGACCGTCAGGGACCCAGTACTTC. Protein product: CSVDGPSGTQYF.

V and J are TRBV6-5 and TRBJ1-2, with a weak D call TRBD1 (5 bases). The germline V and J ends were trimmed by 2 bases and 4 bases, with 11 bases remaining between them. The CDR3 is 14 amino acids. From germline, CDR1 is MNHEY and CDR2 SVGAGI. Here the CDR3 reads CASSYAFQGYGYTF. DNA of the CDR3: TGTGCCAGCAGTTACGCCTTCCAGGGCTATGGCTACACCTTC.

This CDR3 is CAWSFVSNEQFF. The DNA of the CDR3 is TGTGCCTGGAGTTTCGTTTCCAATGAGCAGTTCTTC. The chain has TRBV30 and TRBJ2-1; D is ambiguous. The V gene's germline CDR1 is GTSNPN and CDR2 SVGIG (reference sequence). The CDR3 extends over 12 amino acids. V lost 2 bases, J lost 6 bases, and 8 bases lay in between.

V gene TRBV15 combines with J gene TRBJ2-2; no definite D call. The CDR3 spans 13 residues. CDR1 is LNHNV and CDR2 is YYDKDF in the germline V gene (reference sequence). Trimming left V 0 bases short and J 5 bases short, with 4 bases between. The DNA of the CDR3 is TGTGCCACCAGCAGAGAGAGGACCGGGGAGCTGTTTTTT. Protein product: CATSRERTGELFF.

This clonotype was seen a few times. The chain joins TRBV2 to TRBJ2-7; TRBD1 matches at 9 bases. CDR1 and CDR2 from the germline V gene are SNHLY and FYNNEI. With 6 bases clipped from V and 5 bases from J, the junction kept 8 bases outside the gene matches. This CDR3 is built from 14 residues. CDR3 DNA: TGTGCCAGCAGGTATGGACAGGGGTTCGACGAGCAGTACTTC. This codes for CASRYGQGFDEQYF.

The genes are TRBV5-1 and TRBJ2-7; tentatively, D is TRBD1 (6 bases). The CDR3 extends over 13 amino acids. Germline CDR1 reads SGHRS; CDR2 reads YFSETQ. Trimming removed 4 bases at V and 3 bases at J, with 11 bases between. CDR3 DNA sequence: TGCGCCAGCAGCACAGGACAGCGCTACGAGCAGTACTTC. Amino acids: CASSTGQRYEQYF.

The rearrangement joins TRBV29-1 to TRBJ2-4; 11 bases align to TRBD2. The J segment lost 13 bases and the V segment lost 3 bases, leaving 11 bases of the junction unmatched. Germline V gene sequence: CDR1 SQVTM, CDR2 ANQGSEA. The CDR3 is made up of 14 amino acids. DNA of the CDR3: TGCAGCGTTGATTCTAGCGGGGGGATCAATGAGCAGTACTTC. Protein product: CSVDSSGGINEQYF.

This clonotype came up once. CDR3 sequence: CSVVGLAVYNEQFF. DNA for the CDR3: TGCAGCGTCGTGGGGCTAGCGGTCTACAATGAGCAGTTCTTC. The chain employs TRBV29-1 and TRBJ2-1; 7 bases agree with TRBD2. The germline CDR1 and CDR2 sequences are SQVTM and ANQGSEA. With V trimmed by 6 bases and J by 3 bases, 8 bases remained unmatched. CDR3 length: 14 amino acids.

This chain joins TRBV6-6 and TRBJ1-1; unclear D gene. The CDR3 length is 13 residues. V dropped 6 bases and J dropped 3 bases, with 11 bases sitting between them. Germline CDR1 MNHNY, CDR2 SVGAGI (reference sequence). The CDR3 nucleotides read TGTGCCAGCAGCTACGTATTTCACACTGAAGCTTTCTTT. This translates into CASSYVFHTEAFF.

The CDR3 spells CSFRGTGRYQETQYF. The DNA for the CDR3 is TGCAGCTTTCGGGGGACGGGGAGGTACCAAGAGACCCAGTACTTC. This rearrangement joins TRBV29-1 to TRBJ2-5, with a weak D call TRBD2 (6 bases). V dropped 8 bases and J dropped 0 bases, with 19 bases sitting between them. Germline values: CDR1 SQVTM, CDR2 ANQGSEA. This CDR3 comprises 15 residues.

The chain has TRBV3-1 and TRBJ2-3; D uncertain. Germline V CDR1 and CDR2: LGHDT, YNNKEL (reference sequence). The length of the CDR3 is 15 residues. V gave up 8 bases and J gave up 1 base, with 16 bases separating them. DNA of the CDR3: TGTGCCAGCCCGGCGGCCCTGGTCGGCACAGATACGCAGTATTTT. Its translation is CASPAALVGTDTQYF.

The chain carries TRBV7-2 and TRBJ2-1, with unresolved D. V gave up 2 bases and J gave up 7 bases, with 9 bases separating them. Germline V gene lookup returns CDR1 SGHTA and CDR2 FQGNSA. The CDR3 is 13 amino acids. Here the CDR3 reads CASSLSGWNEQFF. The CDR3, as DNA: TGTGCCAGCAGCTTATCCGGGTGGAATGAGCAGTTCTTC. The full variable domain, completed using reference TRBV7-2 and TRBJ2-1, is GAGVSQSPSNKVTEKGKDVELRCDPISGHTALYWYRQSLGQGLEFLIYFQGNSAPDKSGLPSDRFSAERTGGSVSTLTIQRTQQEDSAVYLCASSLSGWNEQFFGPGTRLTVL.

The rearrangement joins TRBV5-1 to TRBJ2-7, with 7 bases matching TRBD2. The CDR3 loop spans 15 amino acids. Germline V gives CDR1 SGHRS, CDR2 YFSETQ. V was pared by 5 bases and J by 0 bases, with 8 bases of the junction left unmatched. The DNA of the CDR3 is TGCGCCAGCAGTGCTAGCGGCCATAACTCCTACGAGCAGTACTTC. It is translated as CASSASGHNSYEQYF.

The CDR3 sequence is CSARSLAGVGETQYF. Written as DNA, the CDR3 is TGCAGCGCCAGGAGTCTAGCGGGAGTTGGAGAGACCCAGTACTTC. V gene TRBV29-1 combines with J gene TRBJ2-5, with 10 bases that match TRBD2. Germline CDR1 and CDR2: SQVTM and ANQGSEA. The CDR3 totals 15 residues. V shed 7 bases and J 4 bases; nucleotides not matched to a gene: 12.

This clonotype was found a few times. V gene TRBV5-1 combines with J gene TRBJ2-7; perhaps TRBD1 as D (6 bases). Gene TRBJ2-5 matches the end of the DNA better, so the J call may be wrong. CDR3 length: 15 amino acids. The germline V gene has CDR1 SGHRS and CDR2 YFSETQ. The CDR3 is CASSLGGRTMETQYF. The CDR3 nucleotides are TGCGCCAGCAGCTTGGGGGGGCGCACAATGGAGACCCAGTACTTC.

CDR3 coding DNA: TGTGCCAGCAGCCAAGATCAGAGGACAGCTCTTGTCTATGGCTACACCTTC. Residues: CASSQDQRTALVYGYTF. This chain joins TRBV14 and TRBJ1-2; TRBD1 might be the D (6 bases). The CDR3 is 17 amino acids. V lost 0 bases and J lost 4, with 18 bases in between. The germline CDR1 and CDR2 sequences are SGHDN and FVKESK.

The gene calls are TRBV6-2 or TRBV6-3 and TRBJ1-2, with TRBD1 identical over 7 bases. The CDR3 runs 14 residues. Germline V gives CDR1 MNHEY, CDR2 SVGEGT. V lost 2 bases and J lost 7; bases outside the gene matches: 7. The CDR3 bases are TGTGCCAGCAGTTACCGAGACAGGGTGGCTGGCTACACCTTC. Translating gives CASSYRDRVAGYTF.

The chain joins TRBV29-1 to TRBJ2-7, with 7 bases lining up with TRBD1. Trimming removed 4 bases from V and 2 bases from J; junction bases left unmatched: 11. Germline CDR1 SQVTM, CDR2 ANQGSEA. This CDR3 region has 15 residues. CDR3: CSVAGKTGRTYEQYF. Written as DNA, the CDR3 is TGCAGCGTTGCGGGGAAGACAGGGCGGACCTACGAGCAGTACTTC.

The rearrangement uses TRBV7-9 and TRBJ1-1; D is unresolved. This CDR3 contains 13 residues. V was pared by 3 bases and J by 8 bases, with 13 bases between. Per germline, CDR1 SEHNR and CDR2 FQNEAQ (reference sequence). Here the CDR3 reads CASSFPLPGEAFF. The CDR3 region has the DNA TGTGCCAGCAGCTTCCCTCTCCCCGGCGAAGCTTTCTTT.

The rearrangement joins TRBV20-1 to TRBJ2-3; no clear D gene. Germline V gives CDR1 DFQATT, CDR2 SNEGSKA (reference sequence). Trimming took 1 base from V and 3 from J, leaving 14 bases between them. The CDR3 contains 15 residues. The chain's CDR3 is CSARVPGISTDTQYF. CDR3 in DNA: TGCAGTGCTAGAGTGCCCGGTATCTCGACAGATACGCAGTATTTT.

V usage is TRBV12-3 or TRBV12-4 and J usage is TRBJ2-4, with TRBD2 matching 13 bases. Near its end, the DNA agrees better with TRBJ2-7, so the J call may be wrong. CDR3 length: 17 residues. The CDR3 region is CASSLSLAGGPGYEQYF. DNA of the CDR3: TGTGCCAGCAGTTTATCACTAGCGGGAGGGCCTGGTTACGAGCAGTACTTC.